Reported below is one T cell receptor beta chain. The V gene's germline CDR1 is SGDLS and CDR2 YYNGEE. V lost 3 bases and J lost 3, with 3 bases in between. The CDR3 is 11 amino acids. This sample was included in a study of multiple sclerosis patients with progressive multifocal leukoencephalopathy. Using immunoSEQ multiplex PCR, the repertoire was profiled, and TCRdb retains in-frame clones only, with some absent. The table shows 30,000 to 35,000 clones, with roughly nine tenths occurring only once. Time point given: time of PML onset. The sequence derives from a human donor with progressive multifocal leukoencephalopathy. The V and J genes are TRBV9 and TRBJ1-2; D not certain. The sequenced sample was PBMCs, obtained from a patient treated with natalizumab. This chain's CDR3 is CASSDDYGYTF. The CDR3 DNA reads as TGTGCCAGCAGCGATGACTATGGCTACACCTTC.